The entry that follows covers one TCR beta chain sequence. What it recognizes is unknown. CDR1 SGHTS and CDR2 YDEGEE come from the germline V gene. Losses at the gene ends were 4 bases for V and 2 bases for J; bases not matched to a gene: 5. There are 14 residues in the CDR3. Sequenced by immunoSEQ multiplex PCR; TCRdb stores in-frame clones only, minus some. This table has some 69,000 clones, over 70% appearing once. Antigen-specific CD4+ T cells expanded by the ViraFEST assay with viral peptide pools were then sequenced. Investigators separated out CD4+ T cells once around nine days of culture had passed. Participants were vaccinated with two doses of either the BNT162b2 or mRNA-1273 vaccine. This sample is drawn from a study of vaccination effects on CD4 cells after COVID-19.

The source is a human donor who received a COVID-19 vaccine. Sample: CD4+ T cells from PBMCs cultured with HCoV-229E spike peptides, taken after COVID-19 vaccination. The chain is built from TRBV5-8 and TRBJ2-7; 8 nucleotides align to TRBD1. The CDR3 is CASSPRTGTYEQYV. The CDR3 coding sequence is TGTGCCAGCAGCCCCAGGACAGGGACCTACGAGCAGTACGTC.